The clone carrying this T cell receptor (beta chain) was counted ten times or more. The antigen is not known. The data are from a study of T-cell memory formation after mild COVID-19. Across the study: There were largely donor-specific TCR clusters.

The study's findings and limits: Nothing showed for sure that second-wave clones peaking on day 37 were SARS-CoV-2 specific.

CDR3 size: 17 residues. The germline V gene has CDR1 SGHTA and CDR2 FQGTGA. V lost 0 bases and J lost 3, with 17 bases in between. 5'RACE, which relied on constant-segment primers, yielded TCR alpha and TCR beta cDNA libraries carrying sample barcodes and UMIs. Using its own MiXCR run on the 5' RACE reads, TCRdb lists one record per CDR3 protein. The sample lists about 39,000 distinct CDR3 sequences, 6.1% occurring once. V and J are TRBV7-3 and TRBJ2-5; D perhaps matches TRBD2 (7 bases). Input material: PBMCs or a T cell subset sorted from them (not recorded which). This clonotype was obtained from an adult who had mild COVID-19 (a few samples of this study predate the infection). Cell type and time point are not known. The CDR3: CASSLTGTPGGKETQYF. In DNA form, the CDR3 reads TGTGCCAGCAGCTTAACGGGGACACCGGGAGGAAAAGAGACCCAGTACTTC.